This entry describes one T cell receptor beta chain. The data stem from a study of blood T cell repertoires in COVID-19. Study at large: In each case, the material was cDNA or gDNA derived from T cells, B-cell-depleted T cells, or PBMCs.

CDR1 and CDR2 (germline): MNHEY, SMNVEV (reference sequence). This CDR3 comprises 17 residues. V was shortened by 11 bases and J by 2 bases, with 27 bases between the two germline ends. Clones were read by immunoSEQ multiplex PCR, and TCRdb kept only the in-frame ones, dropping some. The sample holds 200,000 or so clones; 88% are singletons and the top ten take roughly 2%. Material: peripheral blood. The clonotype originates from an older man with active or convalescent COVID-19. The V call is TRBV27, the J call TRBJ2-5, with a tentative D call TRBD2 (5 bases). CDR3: CAPQTSQRLDPQETQYF. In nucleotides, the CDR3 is TGTGCCCCTCAAACTAGTCAGCGGCTCGACCCTCAAGAGACCCAGTACTTC.